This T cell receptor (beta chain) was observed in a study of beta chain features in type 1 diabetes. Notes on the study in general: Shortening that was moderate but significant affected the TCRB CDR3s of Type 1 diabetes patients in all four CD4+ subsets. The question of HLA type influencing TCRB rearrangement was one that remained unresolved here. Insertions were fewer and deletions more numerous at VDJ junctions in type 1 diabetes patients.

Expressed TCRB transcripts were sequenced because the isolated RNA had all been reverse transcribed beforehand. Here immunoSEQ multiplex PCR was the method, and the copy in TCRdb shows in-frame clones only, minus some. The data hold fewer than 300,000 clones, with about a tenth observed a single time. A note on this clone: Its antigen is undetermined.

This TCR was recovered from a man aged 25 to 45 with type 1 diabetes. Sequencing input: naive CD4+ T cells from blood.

CDR3 loop: CASSPSSNTEAFF. DNA of the CDR3: TGTGCCAGCTCGCCGAGCTCTAACACTGAAGCTTTCTTT. This chain connects TRBV18 to TRBJ1-1, with no clear D. Germline V gives CDR1 KGHSH, CDR2 LQKENI. The V and J ends lost 6 bases and 2 bases respectively, with 10 bases between them. This CDR3 spans 13 amino acids.